The clone carrying this T cell receptor (beta chain) was detected only once. The V end lost 7 bases, the J end lost 0 bases, and 9 bases lay between the germline ends. The CDR3 runs to 13 residues. This sample stems from a study of blood T cell repertoires in COVID-19. As for the study in general: From the United States, Italy and Spain came samples of acute and convalescent COVID-19. The cDNA or gDNA used as material had been derived from T cells, B-cell-depleted T cells, or PBMCs.

As processed by the authors: The authors estimated nucleated cell counts from reference gene primer amplification. TCRdb keeps only in-frame clones here, not all; method: immunoSEQ multiplex PCR. V and J calls and clone size come straight from that table; D and trimming were deduced from the DNA. The sample has about 120,000 clones; roughly 79% are singletons. The receptor's source is a man between 65 and 85 years old with active or convalescent COVID-19. The chain combines TRBV12-3 or TRBV12-4 with TRBJ2-5; D not certain. Sequenced sample: peripheral blood. CDR3 region: CASTAPYQETQYF. CDR3 coding DNA: TGTGCCAGCACCGCGCCATACCAAGAGACCCAGTACTTC.